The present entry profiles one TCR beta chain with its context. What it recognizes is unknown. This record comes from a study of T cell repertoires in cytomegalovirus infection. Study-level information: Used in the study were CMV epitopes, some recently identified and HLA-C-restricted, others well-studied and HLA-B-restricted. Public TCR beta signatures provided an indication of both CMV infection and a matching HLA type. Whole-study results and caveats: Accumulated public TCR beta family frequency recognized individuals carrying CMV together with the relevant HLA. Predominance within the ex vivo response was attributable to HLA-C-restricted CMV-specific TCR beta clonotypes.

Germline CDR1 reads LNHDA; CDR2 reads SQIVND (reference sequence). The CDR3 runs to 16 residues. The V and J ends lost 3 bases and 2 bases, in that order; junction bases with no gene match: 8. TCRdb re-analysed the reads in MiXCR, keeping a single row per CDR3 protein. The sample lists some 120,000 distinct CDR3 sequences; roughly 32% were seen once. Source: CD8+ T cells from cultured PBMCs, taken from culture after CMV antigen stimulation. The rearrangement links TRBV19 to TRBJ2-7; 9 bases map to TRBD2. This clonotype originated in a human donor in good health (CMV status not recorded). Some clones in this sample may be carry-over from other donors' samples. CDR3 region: CASSISSGTITYEQYF. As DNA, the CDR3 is TGTGCCAGTAGTATTTCTAGCGGGACGATAACCTACGAGCAGTACTTC.